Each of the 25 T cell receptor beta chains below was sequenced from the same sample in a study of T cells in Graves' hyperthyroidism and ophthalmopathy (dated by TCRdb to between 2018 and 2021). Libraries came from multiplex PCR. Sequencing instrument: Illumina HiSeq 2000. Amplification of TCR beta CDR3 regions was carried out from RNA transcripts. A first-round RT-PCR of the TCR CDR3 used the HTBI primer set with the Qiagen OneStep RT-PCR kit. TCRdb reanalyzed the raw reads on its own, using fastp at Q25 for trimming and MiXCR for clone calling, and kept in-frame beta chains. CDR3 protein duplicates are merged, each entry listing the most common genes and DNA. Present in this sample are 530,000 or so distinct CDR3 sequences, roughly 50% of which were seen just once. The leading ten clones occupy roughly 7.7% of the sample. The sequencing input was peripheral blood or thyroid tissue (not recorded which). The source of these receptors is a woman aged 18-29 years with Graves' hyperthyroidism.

The CDR3 reads CSATRAGNSNQPQHF. Written as DNA, the CDR3 is TGCAGTGCTACGAGGGCAGGGAATAGCAATCAGCCCCAGCATTTT. This rearrangement joins TRBV20-1 to TRBJ1-5, with D possibly TRBD1 on 5 matching bases. The V gene's germline CDR1 is DFQATT and CDR2 SNEGSKA (reference sequence). The CDR3 totals 15 residues. The V and J ends lost 4 bases and 0 bases respectively, with 13 bases between them.

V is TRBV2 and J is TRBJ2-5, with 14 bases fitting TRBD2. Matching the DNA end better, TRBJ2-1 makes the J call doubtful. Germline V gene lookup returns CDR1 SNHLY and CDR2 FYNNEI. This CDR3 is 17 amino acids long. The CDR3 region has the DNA TGTGCCAGCAGTGACCTCGGGGGACTAGCGGGAGTGAGTGAGCAGTTCTTC. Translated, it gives CASSDLGGLAGVSEQFF.

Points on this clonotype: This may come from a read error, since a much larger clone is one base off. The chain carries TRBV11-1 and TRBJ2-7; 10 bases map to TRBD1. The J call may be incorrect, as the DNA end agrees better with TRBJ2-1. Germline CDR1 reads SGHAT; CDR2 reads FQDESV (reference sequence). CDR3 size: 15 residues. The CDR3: CASSSSGTGAYEQFF. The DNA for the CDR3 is TGTGCCAGTAGTAGCTCCGGGACAGGGGCCTACGAGCAGTTCTTC.

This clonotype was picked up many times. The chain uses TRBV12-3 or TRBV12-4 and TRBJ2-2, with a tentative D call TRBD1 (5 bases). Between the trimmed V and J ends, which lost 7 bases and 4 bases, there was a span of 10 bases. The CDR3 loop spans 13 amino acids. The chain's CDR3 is CASTRQSTGELFF. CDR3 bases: TGTGCCAGCACCAGACAGTCCACCGGGGAGCTGTTTTTT.

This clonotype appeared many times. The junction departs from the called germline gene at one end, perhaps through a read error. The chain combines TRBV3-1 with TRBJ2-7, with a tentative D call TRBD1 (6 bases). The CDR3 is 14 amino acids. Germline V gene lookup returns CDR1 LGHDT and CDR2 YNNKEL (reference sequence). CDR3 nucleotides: TGCGCCAGCAGCCAGGGGAGTGGTTCCTACGAGCAGTACTTC. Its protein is CASSQGSGSYEQYF.

The CDR3 sequence is CASSYWKAVSSGNTIYF. Here the CDR3 DNA reads TGTGCCAGCAGTTACTGGAAGGCTGTCTCCTCTGGAAACACCATATATTTT. This rearrangement joins TRBV6-5 to TRBJ1-3; D is ambiguous. CDR3 size: 17 residues. The V end was cut by 1 base, the J end by 0 bases, with 13 bases between. Germline V CDR1 and CDR2: MNHEY, SVGAGI.

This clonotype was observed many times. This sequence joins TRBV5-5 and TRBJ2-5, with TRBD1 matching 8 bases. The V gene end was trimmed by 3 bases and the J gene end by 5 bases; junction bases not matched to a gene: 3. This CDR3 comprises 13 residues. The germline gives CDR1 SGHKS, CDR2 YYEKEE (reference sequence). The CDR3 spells CASSSTGDETQYF. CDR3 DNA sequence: TGTGCCAGCAGCTCGACAGGGGACGAGACCCAGTACTTC.

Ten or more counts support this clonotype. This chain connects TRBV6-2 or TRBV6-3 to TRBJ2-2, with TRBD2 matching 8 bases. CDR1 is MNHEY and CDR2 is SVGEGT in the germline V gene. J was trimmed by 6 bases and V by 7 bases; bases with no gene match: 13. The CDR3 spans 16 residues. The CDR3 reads CASIRRTSLGAGELFF. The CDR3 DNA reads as TGTGCCAGCATCCGAAGGACTAGCCTCGGCGCCGGGGAGCTGTTTTTT.

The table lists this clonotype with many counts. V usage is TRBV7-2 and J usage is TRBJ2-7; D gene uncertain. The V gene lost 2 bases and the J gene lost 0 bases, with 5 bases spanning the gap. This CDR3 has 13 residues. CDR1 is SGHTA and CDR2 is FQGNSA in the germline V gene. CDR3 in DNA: TGTGCCAGCAGCTTACCAGACTCCTACGAGCAGTACTTC. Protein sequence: CASSLPDSYEQYF.

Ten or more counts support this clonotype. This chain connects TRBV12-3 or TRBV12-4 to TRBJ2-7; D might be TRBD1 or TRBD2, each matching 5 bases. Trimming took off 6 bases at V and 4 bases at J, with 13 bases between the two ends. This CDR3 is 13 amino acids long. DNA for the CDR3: TGTGCCAGCAGCCTCCGGGACGGTTACGAGCAGTACTTC. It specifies CASSLRDGYEQYF.

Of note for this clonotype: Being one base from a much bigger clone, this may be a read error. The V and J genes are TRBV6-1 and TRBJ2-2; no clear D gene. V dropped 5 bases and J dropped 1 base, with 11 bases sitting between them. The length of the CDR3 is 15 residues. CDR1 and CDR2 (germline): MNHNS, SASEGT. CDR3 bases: TGTGCCAGCAGTTCGTCCATTGTGAACACCGGGGAGCTGTTTTTT. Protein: CASSSSIVNTGELFF.

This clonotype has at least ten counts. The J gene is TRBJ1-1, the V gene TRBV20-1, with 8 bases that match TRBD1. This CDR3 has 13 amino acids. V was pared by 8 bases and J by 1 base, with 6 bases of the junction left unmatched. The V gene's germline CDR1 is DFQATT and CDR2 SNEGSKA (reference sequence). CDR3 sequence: CSPWTGQNTEAFF. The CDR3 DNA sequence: TGCAGTCCGTGGACAGGGCAGAACACTGAAGCTTTCTTT.

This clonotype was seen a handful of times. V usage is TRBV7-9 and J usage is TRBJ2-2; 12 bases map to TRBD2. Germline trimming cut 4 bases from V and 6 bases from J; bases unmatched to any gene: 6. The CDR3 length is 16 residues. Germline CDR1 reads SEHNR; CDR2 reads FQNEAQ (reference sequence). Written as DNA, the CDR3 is TGTGCCAGCAGCTCCGCGACTAGCGGGAGAGCCGGGGAGCTGTTTTTT. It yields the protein CASSSATSGRAGELFF.

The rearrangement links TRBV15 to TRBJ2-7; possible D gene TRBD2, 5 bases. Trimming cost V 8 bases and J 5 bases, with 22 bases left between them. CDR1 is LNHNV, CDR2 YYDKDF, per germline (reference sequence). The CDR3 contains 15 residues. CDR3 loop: CATGRREQASDEQYF. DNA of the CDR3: TGTGCCACCGGACGAAGGGAGCAGGCCAGCGACGAGCAGTACTTC.

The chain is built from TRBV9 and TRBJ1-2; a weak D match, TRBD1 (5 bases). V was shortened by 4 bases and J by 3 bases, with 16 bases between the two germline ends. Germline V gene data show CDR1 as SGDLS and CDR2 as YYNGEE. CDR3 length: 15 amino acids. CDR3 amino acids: CASSWGDRGHYGYTF. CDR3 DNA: TGTGCCAGCAGCTGGGGGGACCGCGGCCACTATGGCTACACCTTC.

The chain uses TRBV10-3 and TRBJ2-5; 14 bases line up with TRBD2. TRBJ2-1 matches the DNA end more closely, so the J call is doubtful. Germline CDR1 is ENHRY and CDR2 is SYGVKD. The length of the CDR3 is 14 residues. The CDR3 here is CAIREGLAGVGQFF. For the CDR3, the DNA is TGTGCCATCAGAGAGGGACTAGCGGGAGTAGGGCAGTTCTTC.

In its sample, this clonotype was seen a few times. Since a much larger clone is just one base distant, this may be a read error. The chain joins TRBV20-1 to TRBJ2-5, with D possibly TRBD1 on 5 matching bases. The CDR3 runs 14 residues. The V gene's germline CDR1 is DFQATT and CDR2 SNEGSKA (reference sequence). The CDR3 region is CSARSPDIQETQHF. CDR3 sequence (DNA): TGCAGTGCTAGATCCCCGGACATCCAAGAGACCCAGCACTTC.

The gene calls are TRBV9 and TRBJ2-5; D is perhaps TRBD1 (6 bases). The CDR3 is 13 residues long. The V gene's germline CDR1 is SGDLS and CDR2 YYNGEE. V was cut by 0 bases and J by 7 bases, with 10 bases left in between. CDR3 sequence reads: CASSVVGGGTQYF. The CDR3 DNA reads TGTGCCAGCAGCGTAGTAGGGGGTGGGACCCAGTACTTC. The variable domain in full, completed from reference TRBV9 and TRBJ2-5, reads DSGVTQTPKHLITATGQRVTLRCSPRSGDLSVYWYQQSLDQGLQFLIQYYNGEERAKGNILERFSAQQFPDLHSELNLSSLELGDSALYFCASSVVGGGTQYFGPGTRLLVL.

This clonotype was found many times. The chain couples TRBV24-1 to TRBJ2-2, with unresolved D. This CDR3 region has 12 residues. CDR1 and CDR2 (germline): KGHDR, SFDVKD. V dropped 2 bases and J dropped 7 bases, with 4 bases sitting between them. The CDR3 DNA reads TGTGCCACCAGTGATTCGAGCGGGGAGCTGTTTTTT. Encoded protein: CATSDSSGELFF.

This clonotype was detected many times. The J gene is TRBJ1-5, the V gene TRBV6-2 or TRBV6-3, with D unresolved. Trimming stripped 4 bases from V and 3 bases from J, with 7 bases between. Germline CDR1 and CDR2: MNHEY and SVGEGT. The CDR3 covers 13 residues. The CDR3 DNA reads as TGTGCCAGCAGTTTGGGGATCAATCAGCCCCAGCATTTT. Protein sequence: CASSLGINQPQHF.

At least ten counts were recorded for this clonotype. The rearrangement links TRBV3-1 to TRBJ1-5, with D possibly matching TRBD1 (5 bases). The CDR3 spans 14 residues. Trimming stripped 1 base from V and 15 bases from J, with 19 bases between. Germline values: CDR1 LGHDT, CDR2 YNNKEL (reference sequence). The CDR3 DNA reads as TGTGCCAGCAGCCAAGTCCCACTCAGGGCGGGTTGGCATTTT. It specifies CASSQVPLRAGWHF.

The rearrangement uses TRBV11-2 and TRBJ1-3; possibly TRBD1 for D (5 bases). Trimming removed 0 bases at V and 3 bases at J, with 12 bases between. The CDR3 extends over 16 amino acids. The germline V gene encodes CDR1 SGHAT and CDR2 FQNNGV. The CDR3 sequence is CASSLDAVGDGNTIYF. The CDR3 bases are TGTGCCAGCAGCTTAGATGCAGTGGGGGATGGAAACACCATATATTTT.

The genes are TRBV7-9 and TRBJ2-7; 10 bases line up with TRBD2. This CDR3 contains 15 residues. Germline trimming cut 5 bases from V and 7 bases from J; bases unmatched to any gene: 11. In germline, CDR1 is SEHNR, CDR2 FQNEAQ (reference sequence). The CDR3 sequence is CASSLSGRAANEQYF. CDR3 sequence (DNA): TGTGCCAGCAGCCTGAGCGGGAGGGCCGCTAATGAGCAGTACTTC.

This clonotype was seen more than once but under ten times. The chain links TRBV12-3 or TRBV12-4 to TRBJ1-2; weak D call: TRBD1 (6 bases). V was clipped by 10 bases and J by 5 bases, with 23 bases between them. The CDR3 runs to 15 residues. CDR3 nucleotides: TGTGCCAAAAGGGGGGATGGGCAGGAGACATATGGCTACACCTTC. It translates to CAKRGDGQETYGYTF.

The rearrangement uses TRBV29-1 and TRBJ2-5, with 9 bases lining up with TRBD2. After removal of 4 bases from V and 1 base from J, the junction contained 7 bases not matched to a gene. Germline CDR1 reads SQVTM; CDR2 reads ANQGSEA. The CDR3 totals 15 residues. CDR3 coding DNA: TGCAGCGTTGGCCAGGGACTAGCCTTCCAAGAGACCCAGTACTTC. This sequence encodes CSVGQGLAFQETQYF.